These 8 T cell receptor beta chains came from one sample sequenced in a study of blood T cell repertoires in COVID-19. The table came from immunoSEQ multiplex PCR; TCRdb's copy has only in-frame clones and leaves some out. Among 150,000 to 160,000 clones, approximately 91% were seen once, and the ten largest hold 2% to 3%. Material: peripheral blood. The receptors here all came from a woman between 65 and 79 years old with acute or convalescent COVID-19.

This clone was found a few times. The chain links TRBV20-1 to TRBJ2-1; 8 positions match TRBD2. The germline CDR1 and CDR2 sequences are DFQATT and SNEGSKA (reference sequence). CDR3 length: 13 amino acids. V dropped 3 bases and J dropped 10; count of bases not matched to a gene: 8. CDR3 in amino acids: CSASEFSSGEQFF. The CDR3, as DNA: TGCAGTGCTAGTGAATTCTCTAGCGGGGAGCAGTTCTTC.

The chain recombines TRBV2 with TRBJ2-1, with 9 bases lining up with TRBD2. The CDR3 is 13 residues long. CDR1 and CDR2 from the germline V gene are SNHLY and FYNNEI. V dropped 7 bases and J dropped 7; count of bases not matched to a gene: 5. CDR3 sequence: CASKGGGANEQFF. CDR3 nucleotide sequence: TGTGCCAGCAAGGGCGGGGGGGCGAATGAGCAGTTCTTC.

This clone was observed once. J is TRBJ1-2 and V is TRBV7-9; 11 bases match TRBD1. The germline V gene has CDR1 SEHNR and CDR2 FQNEAQ (reference sequence). This CDR3 is 15 amino acids long. After removal of 5 bases from V and 2 bases from J, the junction contained 4 bases not matched to a gene. The CDR3 bases are TGTGCCAGCAGCGTGGGACAGGGGGAGAACTATGGCTACACCTTC. Its translation is CASSVGQGENYGYTF.

This clone was detected a few times. V gene TRBV6-1 combines with J gene TRBJ2-6; the match to TRBD1 covers 8 bases. Germline trimming cut 4 bases from V and 0 bases from J; bases unmatched to any gene: 5. The germline V gene has CDR1 MNHNS and CDR2 SASEGT. This CDR3 spans 17 amino acids. CDR3 sequence reads: CASSGTGTLSGANVLTF. The DNA for the CDR3 is TGTGCCAGCAGTGGGACAGGGACCCTCTCTGGGGCCAACGTCCTGACTTTC.

The chain joins TRBV3-1 (or the pseudogene TRBV3-2) to TRBJ1-2, with D tentatively TRBD1 (5 bases). Germline V lookup: CDR1 LGHDT, CDR2 YNNKEL (reference sequence). The CDR3 is 13 amino acids. Deletions cut 4 bases from V and 8 bases from J, with 14 bases between. The CDR3 DNA follows: TGTGCCAGCAGCCTCCCGGGGGGTGGCGGCTACACCTTC. Its translation is CASSLPGGGGYTF.

The chain carries TRBV19 and TRBJ1-2; 7 nucleotides match TRBD1. Germline CDR1 LNHDA, CDR2 SQIVND (reference sequence). V was pared by 3 bases and J by 5 bases, with 6 bases of the junction left unmatched. The CDR3 extends over 14 amino acids. The CDR3 protein is CASSITTGLYGYTF. The CDR3, as DNA: TGTGCCAGTAGTATCACGACAGGGCTTTATGGCTACACCTTC.

The chain joins TRBV19 to TRBJ2-3, with D perhaps matching TRBD2 (6 bases). The CDR3 is made up of 14 amino acids. Germline-derived CDR1 and CDR2 are LNHDA and SQIVND (reference sequence). Trimming cost V 2 bases and J 1 base, with 7 bases left between them. CDR3 in DNA: TGTGCCAGTAGTATAAAGCGGGGCACAGATACGCAGTATTTT. Its protein is CASSIKRGTDTQYF.

The rearrangement uses TRBV7-8 and TRBJ1-4, with TRBD1 matching over 11 bases. The CDR3 extends over 14 amino acids. The V gene end was trimmed by 5 bases and the J gene end by 5 bases; junction bases not matched to a gene: 1. Looked up from germline, CDR1 is SGHVS and CDR2 is FQNEAQ. This CDR3 reads CASSRTGGNEKLFF. CDR3 sequence (DNA): TGTGCCAGCAGCCGGACAGGGGGCAATGAAAAACTGTTTTTT.